What follows are 30 T cell receptor beta chains derived from one specimen sequenced in a study of blood T cell repertoires in COVID-19. Measured with immunoSEQ multiplex PCR; TCRdb has only the in-frame clones, and not every one. Here the sample spans 90,000 to 100,000 clones, 80% to 85% being singletons. Sequences were obtained from peripheral blood. The receptors come from a man aged 65-85 years with active or convalescent COVID-19.

The chain combines TRBV30 with TRBJ1-1, with 8 bases fitting TRBD1. Unmatched junction bases numbered 7, after V lost 2 bases and J lost 5 bases. The CDR3 loop spans 14 amino acids. Germline CDR1 and CDR2: GTSNPN and SVGIG (reference sequence). Here the CDR3 DNA reads TGTGCCTGGAGTCGCTCAGGGGGCCGAACTGAAGCTTTCTTT. Translating gives CAWSRSGGRTEAFF.

The V call is TRBV11-2, the J call TRBJ2-7; 9 bases match TRBD1. The CDR3 is made up of 15 amino acids. The germline gives CDR1 SGHAT, CDR2 FQNNGV. V shed 5 bases and J 4 bases; nucleotides not matched to a gene: 9. For the CDR3, the DNA is TGTGCCAGCAGCAAAACGGGACAGGGTCAGTACGAGCAGTACTTC. Amino acids: CASSKTGQGQYEQYF. The full variable domain, rest sourced from reference TRBV11-2 and TRBJ2-7, is EAGVAQSPRYKIIEKRQSVAFWCNPISGHATLYWYQQILGQGPKLLIQFQNNGVVDDSQLPKDRFSAERLKGVDSTLKIQPAKLEDSAVYLCASSKTGQGQYEQYFGPGTRLTVT.

The rearrangement links TRBV6-5 to TRBJ2-7; 12 bases map to TRBD1. The CDR3 length is 15 residues. Germline V gene data show CDR1 as MNHEY and CDR2 as SVGAGI. V shed 6 bases, J shed 5 bases, and the junction held 8 bases outside the gene matches. The CDR3 loop reads CASRGTGGANNEQYF. The CDR3 nucleotides are TGTGCCAGCAGAGGGACAGGGGGCGCGAATAACGAGCAGTACTTC.

This chain uses TRBV5-1 with TRBJ1-4; D gene uncertain. This CDR3 contains 13 residues. Germline V CDR1 and CDR2: SGHRS, YFSETQ. V was clipped by 2 bases and J by 4 bases, with 6 bases between them. The CDR3 is CASSLELNEKLFF. The CDR3 DNA reads as TGCGCCAGCAGCTTAGAACTTAATGAAAAACTGTTTTTT.

The chain is built from TRBV2 and TRBJ1-1; D possibly corresponds to TRBD1 (5 bases). The CDR3 covers 14 residues. CDR1 and CDR2 from the germline V gene are SNHLY and FYNNEI. The V gene lost 4 bases and the J gene lost 2 bases, with 11 bases spanning the gap. Written as DNA, the CDR3 is TGTGCCAGCAGTGTATTGGGGGGTAACACTGAAGCTTTCTTT. It is translated as CASSVLGGNTEAFF.

The chain carries TRBV18 and TRBJ1-5, with D perhaps TRBD1 (6 bases). There are 15 residues in the CDR3. Germline loops: CDR1 KGHSH, CDR2 LQKENI. Between the trimmed V and J ends, which lost 5 bases and 3 bases, there was a span of 14 bases. DNA of the CDR3: TGTGCCAGCTCAACCCGGACAGTGGACAATCAGCCCCAGCATTTT. As protein: CASSTRTVDNQPQHF.

The rearrangement links TRBV3-1 (or the pseudogene TRBV3-2) to TRBJ2-3; 14 bases align to TRBD2. J was trimmed by 1 base and V by 2 bases; bases with no gene match: 5. Germline lookup yields CDR1 LGHDT and CDR2 YNNKEL (reference sequence). This CDR3 has 18 amino acids. CDR3 residues: CASSQLGTSGGGTDTQYF. In nucleotides, the CDR3 is TGTGCCAGCAGCCAACTTGGGACTAGCGGGGGAGGCACAGATACGCAGTATTTT.

The rearrangement joins TRBV7-9 to TRBJ2-7, with 10 nucleotides matching TRBD1. This CDR3 region has 14 residues. V lost 4 bases to trimming and J lost 6 bases; unmatched junction nucleotides: 6. CDR1 and CDR2 from the germline V gene are SEHNR and FQNEAQ (reference sequence). The CDR3 nucleotides are TGTGCCAGCAGCTCGGGACAGGGGACGGGCGAGCAGTACTTC. Translated, it gives CASSSGQGTGEQYF.

This clone appeared a few times. The genes are TRBV6-1 and TRBJ1-5; possibly TRBD1 for D (6 bases). CDR3 length: 15 amino acids. V was shortened by 3 bases and J by 1 base, with 10 bases between the two germline ends. From germline, CDR1 is MNHNS and CDR2 SASEGT. CDR3 DNA sequence: TGTGCCAGCAGTGATTTGGGGGCGAGCAATCAGCCCCAGCATTTT. This translates into CASSDLGASNQPQHF.

This clone was seen just once. V usage is TRBV5-1 and J usage is TRBJ2-2; 7 bases fit TRBD1. The trim removed 3 bases at V and 6 bases at J, leaving 11 bases unmatched. Germline CDR1 and CDR2: SGHRS and YFSETQ. CDR3 size: 16 residues. The CDR3 DNA is TGCGCCAGCAGCTGGACAACAGGGGTAGTTTCCGGGGAGCTGTTTTTT. Translating it yields CASSWTTGVVSGELFF.

This chain links TRBV29-1 with TRBJ2-3; weak D call: TRBD1 (5 bases). V lost 4 bases and J lost 4, with 9 bases in between. The CDR3 length is 12 residues. Per the germline V gene, CDR1 is SQVTM and CDR2 is ANQGSEA. This CDR3 is CSVAGIADTQYF. The CDR3 DNA reads as TGCAGCGTTGCAGGGATCGCAGATACGCAGTATTTT.

Only one count was recorded for this clone. The chain uses TRBV9 and TRBJ2-2, with TRBD1 matching 9 bases. The germline gives CDR1 SGDLS, CDR2 YYNGEE. Trimming removed 4 bases from V and 5 bases from J; junction bases left unmatched: 6. There are 15 residues in the CDR3. The CDR3 nucleotides are TGTGCCAGCAGCCTCAGACAGGGGGGGACCGGGGAGCTGTTTTTT. This codes for CASSLRQGGTGELFF.

About this clone: This CDR3 is also generated by other DNA sequences in the sample. This chain connects TRBV9 to TRBJ2-5, with 7 positions matching TRBD2. Germline V lookup: CDR1 SGDLS, CDR2 YYNGEE. With 3 bases clipped from V and 5 bases from J, the junction kept 1 base outside the gene matches. The CDR3 length is 12 residues. The CDR3 spells CASSGAGETQYF. CDR3 sequence (DNA): TGTGCCAGCAGCGGAGCGGGGGAGACCCAGTACTTC. The entire variable domain, with the rest obtained from reference TRBV9 and TRBJ2-5, is as follows: DSGVTQTPKHLITATGQRVTLRCSPRSGDLSVYWYQQSLDQGLQFLIQYYNGEERAKGNILERFSAQQFPDLHSELNLSSLELGDSALYFCASSGAGETQYFGPGTRLLVL.

V and J are TRBV15 and TRBJ2-1, with 8 bases lining up with TRBD2. V lost 3 bases to trimming and J lost 4 bases; unmatched junction nucleotides: 5. The CDR3 has 15 amino acids. In germline, CDR1 is LNHNV, CDR2 YYDKDF (reference sequence). The CDR3 DNA is TGTGCCACCAGCAGTTTAGCGGGGTTGTACAATGAGCAGTTCTTC. The encoded protein is CATSSLAGLYNEQFF.

The chain combines TRBV2 with TRBJ2-1; 9 nucleotides match TRBD2. CDR1 SNHLY and CDR2 FYNNEI come from the germline V gene. Germline trimming cut 3 bases from V and 7 bases from J; bases unmatched to any gene: 7. CDR3 length equals 15 residues. CDR3 in DNA: TGTGCCAGCAGTGAGGTGCGGGGGGGCCGAAATGAGCAGTTCTTC. It yields the protein CASSEVRGGRNEQFF.

The chain employs TRBV5-1 and TRBJ1-1; 10 bases are shared with TRBD1. The length of the CDR3 is 14 residues. V lost 7 bases and J lost 4; bases outside the gene matches: 7. CDR1 and CDR2 (germline): SGHRS, YFSETQ. Written as DNA, the CDR3 is TGCGCCAGCGGGACAGGGGAAGCGGCCACTGAAGCTTTCTTT. Encoded protein: CASGTGEAATEAFF.

This sequence joins TRBV11-2 and TRBJ1-1; the D is unclear. The germline gives CDR1 SGHAT, CDR2 FQNNGV. The CDR3 is 14 residues long. V lost 5 bases and J 7 bases, leaving 17 bases between the germline ends. CDR3 nucleotide sequence: TGTGCCAGCAGCCCGTATTCGCAGGAAATTGAAGCTTTCTTT. Encoded protein: CASSPYSQEIEAFF.

This chain connects TRBV6-1 to TRBJ1-5, with no clear D. This CDR3 is 15 amino acids long. V lost 0 bases and J lost 5, with 11 bases in between. In germline, CDR1 is MNHNS, CDR2 SASEGT. The chain's CDR3 is CASSEAGGYDQPQHF. CDR3 coding DNA: TGTGCCAGCAGTGAAGCAGGAGGGTACGATCAGCCCCAGCATTTT.

V is TRBV28 and J is TRBJ1-2; D gene unclear. V was pared by 5 bases and J by 7 bases, with 14 bases between. CDR1 and CDR2 (germline): MDHEN, SYDVKM. CDR3 length: 13 amino acids. For the CDR3, the DNA is TGTGCCAGCAGTGACTTACGGGTGGGTGGCTACACCTTC. This encodes CASSDLRVGGYTF.

The rearrangement uses TRBV28 and TRBJ1-2; D remains unclear. The CDR3 is 14 residues long. The germline V and J ends were trimmed by 3 bases and 2 bases, with 10 bases remaining between them. The germline CDR1 and CDR2 sequences are MDHEN and SYDVKM. The chain's CDR3 is CASSFGDSNYGYTF. The CDR3 nucleotides read TGTGCCAGCAGTTTCGGGGATTCGAACTATGGCTACACCTTC.

The rearrangement links TRBV7-3 to TRBJ2-1; no definite D call. The CDR3 covers 16 residues. Trimming cost V 0 bases and J 0 bases, with 9 bases left between them. Germline loops: CDR1 SGHTA, CDR2 FQGTGA. The CDR3 reads CASSLTAESSYNEQFF. The CDR3 DNA reads as TGTGCCAGCAGCTTAACGGCGGAGAGCTCCTACAATGAGCAGTTCTTC.

The rearrangement joins TRBV28 to TRBJ1-2; D might be TRBD1 (6 bases). CDR1 and CDR2 (germline): MDHEN, SYDVKM. The CDR3 runs 14 residues. Trimming removed 3 bases at V and 5 bases at J, with 13 bases between. The CDR3, as DNA: TGTGCCAGCAGTTTGGAGACAGGAAAATATGGCTACACCTTC. It codes for CASSLETGKYGYTF.

The chain is built from TRBV7-9 and TRBJ2-7; no definite D call. Germline loops: CDR1 SEHNR, CDR2 FQNEAQ (reference sequence). Trimming removed 2 bases from V and 11 bases from J, with 13 bases in between. This CDR3 has 12 residues. As DNA, the CDR3 is TGTGCCAGCAGCTTATCTGTGGCAGGAAAGTACTTC. This codes for CASSLSVAGKYF. The entire variable domain, with the rest obtained from reference TRBV7-9 and TRBJ2-7, is as follows: DTGVSQNPRHKITKRGQNVTFRCDPISEHNRLYWYRQTLGQGPEFLTYFQNEAQLEKSRLLSDRFSAERPKGSFSTLEIQRTEQGDSAMYLCASSLSVAGKYFGPGTRLTVT.

V usage is TRBV5-4 and J usage is TRBJ2-1, with 9 bases identical to TRBD1. This CDR3 has 15 residues. Looked up from germline, CDR1 is SGHNT and CDR2 is YYREEE (reference sequence). V lost 4 bases and J lost 9; bases outside the gene matches: 11. In nucleotides, the CDR3 is TGTGCCAGCAGCCTGCCAACAGGGGGCGGGGGTGAGCAGTTCTTC. This codes for CASSLPTGGGGEQFF.

The CDR3 loop is CASSTGKSDQPQHF. For the CDR3, the DNA is TGTGCCAGCAGTACAGGCAAATCGGATCAGCCCCAGCATTTT. The V call is TRBV7-9, the J call TRBJ1-5; a possible D gene is TRBD1 (5 bases). V was cut by 6 bases and J by 5 bases, with 14 bases left in between. CDR3 size: 14 residues. Germline V CDR1 and CDR2: SEHNR, FQNEAQ (reference sequence).

This chain uses TRBV7-2 with TRBJ1-2, with 10 bases fitting TRBD1. This CDR3 contains 14 residues. Germline V CDR1 and CDR2: SGHTA, FQGNSA. J gave up 9 bases and V 1 base, and 5 bases lay outside the gene matches. The CDR3 sequence is CASSLEGTGARYTF. The CDR3 region has the DNA TGTGCCAGCAGCTTAGAAGGGACAGGGGCGCGCTACACCTTC. Based on the CDR3 plus reference TRBV7-2 and TRBJ1-2, the full variable domain is GAGVSQSPSNKVTEKGKDVELRCDPISGHTALYWYRQSLGQGLEFLIYFQGNSAPDKSGLPSDRFSAERTGGSVSTLTIQRTQQEDSAVYLCASSLEGTGARYTFGSGTRLTVV.

J is TRBJ2-5 and V is TRBV5-1; no clear D gene. The V end lost 0 bases, the J end lost 5 bases, and 11 bases lay between the germline ends. This CDR3 is 14 amino acids long. The germline CDR1 and CDR2 sequences are SGHRS and YFSETQ. CDR3 residues: CASSLVVVGETQYF. CDR3 coding DNA: TGCGCCAGCAGCTTGGTGGTTGTCGGGGAGACCCAGTACTTC. The full variable domain, its missing parts supplied by reference TRBV5-1 and TRBJ2-5, is KAGVTQTPRYLIKTRGQQVTLSCSPISGHRSVSWYQQTPGQGLQFLFEYFSETQRNKGNFPGRFSGRQFSNSRSEMNVSTLELGDSALYLCASSLVVVGETQYFGPGTRLLVL.

V is TRBV19 and J is TRBJ1-6, with 11 nucleotides matching TRBD1. J gave up 10 bases and V 7 bases, and 12 bases lay outside the gene matches. This CDR3 has 16 amino acids. Germline V gene data show CDR1 as LNHDA and CDR2 as SQIVND (reference sequence). In DNA, the CDR3 is TGTGCCAGTAAAGAGGTCGGGACAGGGGGAAGGTCACCCCTCCACTTT. Residues: CASKEVGTGGRSPLHF. Together with reference TRBV19 and TRBJ1-6, the CDR3 gives the full variable domain: DGGITQSPKYLFRKEGQNVTLSCEQNLNHDAMYWYRQDPGQGLRLIYYSQIVNDFQKGDIAEGYSVSREKKESFPLTVTSAQKNPTAFYLCASKEVGTGGRSPLHFGNGTRLTVT.

This clone came up a few times. The rearrangement joins TRBV18 to TRBJ2-3, with 7 nucleotides matching TRBD2. The CDR3 consists of 13 residues. Germline V lookup: CDR1 KGHSH, CDR2 LQKENI. V lost 5 bases and J lost 4; bases outside the gene matches: 3. CDR3 amino acids: CASSSAGSDTQYF. The DNA of the CDR3 is TGTGCCAGCTCATCAGCGGGGTCAGATACGCAGTATTTT.

The chain employs TRBV23-1 and TRBJ1-1, with TRBD1 as a possible D gene (5 bases). TRBV23-1 is noted as an ORF with a role that remains uncertain. The CDR3 is 18 residues long. With 5 bases removed from V and 4 bases from J, the gap between germline ends came to 26 bases. The CDR3 bases are TGCGCCAGCAGTTTTCTGTGGGGGGAAGCCCTCCCAGCCACTGAAGCTTTCTTT. Its protein product is CASSFLWGEALPATEAFF.